The clone carrying this TCR beta chain showed up just once. Its antigen is not identified. This entry is derived from a study of cytomegalovirus exposure and HLA in healthy donors. At the level of the study: Unique TCRs numbering roughly 85 million, obtained from HLA-typed donors, made up an early data release. Study-wide results and limits: A reported reduction in N-insertions relative to the approximately 670-donor mean was seen in an Asian-associated ancestry cluster in a later analysis. Researchers counted approximately 160 TCR beta chains as cytomegalovirus-associated. Trimming of TCR beta V- and J-genes showed a link, identified in a later analysis, to a missense DCLRE1C variant.

60 Vbeta and 13 Jbeta primers were used in PCR. The data were produced by immunoSEQ multiplex PCR, yet TCRdb's version contains in-frame clones alone and is incomplete. Of roughly 120,000 clones listed, about 79% are singletons. Material: PBMCs. This receptor was obtained from a man between 18 and 29 years old in good health and CMV-seronegative.

CDR3 region: CASSWDFSSYNEQFF. CDR3 DNA: TGTGCCAGCAGCTGGGACTTTAGCTCCTACAATGAGCAGTTCTTC. The genes are TRBV7-3 and TRBJ2-1; tentatively, D is TRBD2 (6 bases). V lost 4 bases and J 0 bases, leaving 10 bases between the germline ends. The CDR3 consists of 15 residues. Germline CDR1 SGHTA, CDR2 FQGTGA.